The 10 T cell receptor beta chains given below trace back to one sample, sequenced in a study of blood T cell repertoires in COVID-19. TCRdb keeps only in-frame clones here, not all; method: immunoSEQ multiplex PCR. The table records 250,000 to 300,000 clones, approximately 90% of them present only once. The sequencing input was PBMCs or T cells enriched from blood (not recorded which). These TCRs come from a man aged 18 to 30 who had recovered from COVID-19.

CDR3 loop: CASSTGQIGETQYF. The CDR3 DNA reads TGCGCCAGCAGTACGGGACAGATTGGGGAGACCCAGTACTTC. This chain connects TRBV10-1 to TRBJ2-5, with 7 bases aligning to TRBD1. Germline V gene sequence: CDR1 WNHNN, CDR2 SYGVQD (reference sequence). The CDR3 consists of 14 residues. J gave up 5 bases and V 5 bases, and 8 bases lay outside the gene matches.

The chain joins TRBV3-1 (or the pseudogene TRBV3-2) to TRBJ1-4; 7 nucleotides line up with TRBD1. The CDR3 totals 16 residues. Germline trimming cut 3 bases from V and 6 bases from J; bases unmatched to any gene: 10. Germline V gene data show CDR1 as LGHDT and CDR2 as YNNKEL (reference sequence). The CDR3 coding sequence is TGTGCCAGCAGCCACTTGGTGGAGGGGGCGGATGAAAAACTGTTTTTT. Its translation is CASSHLVEGADEKLFF.

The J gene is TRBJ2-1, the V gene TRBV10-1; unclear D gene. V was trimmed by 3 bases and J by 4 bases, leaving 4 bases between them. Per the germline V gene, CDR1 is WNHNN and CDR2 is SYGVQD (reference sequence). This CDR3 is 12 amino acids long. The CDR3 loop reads CASSDRYNEQFF. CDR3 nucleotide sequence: TGCGCCAGCAGTGACCGGTACAATGAGCAGTTCTTC.

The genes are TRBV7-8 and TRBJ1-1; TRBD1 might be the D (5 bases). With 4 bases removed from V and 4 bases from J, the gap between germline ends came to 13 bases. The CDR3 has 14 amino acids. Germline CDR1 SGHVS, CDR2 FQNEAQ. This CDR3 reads CASSSNRLPTEAFF. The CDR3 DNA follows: TGTGCCAGCAGCTCCAACAGGCTACCCACTGAAGCTTTCTTT. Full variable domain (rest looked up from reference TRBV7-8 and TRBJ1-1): GAGVSQSPRYKVAKRGQDVALRCDPISGHVSLFWYQQALGQGPEFLTYFQNEAQLDKSGLPSDRFFAERPEGSVSTLKIQRTQQEDSAVYLCASSSNRLPTEAFFGQGTRLTVV.

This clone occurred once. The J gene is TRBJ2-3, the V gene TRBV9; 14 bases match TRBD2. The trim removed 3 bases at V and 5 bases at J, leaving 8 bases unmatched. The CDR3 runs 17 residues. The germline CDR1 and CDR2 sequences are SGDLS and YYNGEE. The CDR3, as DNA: TGTGCCAGCAGCGCGTGGACTAGCGGGAGGCTCGGAGATACGCAGTATTTT. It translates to CASSAWTSGRLGDTQYF.

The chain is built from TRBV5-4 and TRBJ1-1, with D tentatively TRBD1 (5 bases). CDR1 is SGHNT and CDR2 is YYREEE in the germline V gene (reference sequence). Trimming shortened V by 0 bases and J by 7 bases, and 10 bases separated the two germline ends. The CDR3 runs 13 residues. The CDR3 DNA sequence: TGTGCCAGCAGCTTGGGGGGCTCCATTGAAGCTTTCTTT. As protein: CASSLGGSIEAFF.

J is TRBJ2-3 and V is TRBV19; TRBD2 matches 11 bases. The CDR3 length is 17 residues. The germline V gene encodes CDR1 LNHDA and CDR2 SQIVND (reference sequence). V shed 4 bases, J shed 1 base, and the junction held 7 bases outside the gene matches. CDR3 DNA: TGTGCCAGTAGTAGAAGACTACTAGCGGGGGGCACAGATACGCAGTATTTT. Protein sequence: CASSRRLLAGGTDTQYF.

DNA of the CDR3: TGTGCCAGTAAGGTTCAGGGACAGGGGCCTCAGCATTTT. It codes for CASKVQGQGPQHF. The V gene is TRBV19, the J gene TRBJ1-5; TRBD1 agrees at 10 bases. Looked up from germline, CDR1 is LNHDA and CDR2 is SQIVND (reference sequence). The V and J ends lost 7 bases and 13 bases, in that order; junction bases with no gene match: 10. The CDR3 covers 13 residues. The full variable domain, completed using reference TRBV19 and TRBJ1-5, is DGGITQSPKYLFRKEGQNVTLSCEQNLNHDAMYWYRQDPGQGLRLIYYSQIVNDFQKGDIAEGYSVSREKKESFPLTVTSAQKNPTAFYLCASKVQGQGPQHFGDGTRLSIL.

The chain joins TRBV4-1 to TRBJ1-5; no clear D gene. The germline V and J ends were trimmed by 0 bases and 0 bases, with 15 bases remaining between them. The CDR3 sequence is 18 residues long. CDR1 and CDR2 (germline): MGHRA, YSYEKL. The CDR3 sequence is CASSQEGPDIYSNQPQHF. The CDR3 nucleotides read TGCGCCAGCAGCCAAGAGGGCCCAGACATTTATAGCAATCAGCCCCAGCATTTT.

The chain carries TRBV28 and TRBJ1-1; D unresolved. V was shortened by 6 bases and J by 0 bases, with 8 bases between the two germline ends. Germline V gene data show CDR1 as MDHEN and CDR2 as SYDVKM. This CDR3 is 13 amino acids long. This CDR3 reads CASRSDMNTEAFF. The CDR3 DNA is TGTGCCAGCAGGAGTGACATGAACACTGAAGCTTTCTTT.